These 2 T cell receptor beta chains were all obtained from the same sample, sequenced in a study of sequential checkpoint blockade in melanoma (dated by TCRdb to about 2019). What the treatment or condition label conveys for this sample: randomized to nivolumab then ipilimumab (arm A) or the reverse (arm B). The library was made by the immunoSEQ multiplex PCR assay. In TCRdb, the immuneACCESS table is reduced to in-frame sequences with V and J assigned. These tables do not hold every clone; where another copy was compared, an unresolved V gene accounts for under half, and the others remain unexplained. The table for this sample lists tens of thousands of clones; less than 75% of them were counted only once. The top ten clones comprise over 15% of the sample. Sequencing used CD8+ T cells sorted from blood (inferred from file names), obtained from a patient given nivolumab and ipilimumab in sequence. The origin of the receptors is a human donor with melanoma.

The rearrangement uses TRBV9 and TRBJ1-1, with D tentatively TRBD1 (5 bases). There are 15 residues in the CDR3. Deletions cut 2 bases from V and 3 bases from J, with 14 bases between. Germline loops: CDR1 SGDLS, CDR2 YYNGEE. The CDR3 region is CASSVGGWEDTEAFF. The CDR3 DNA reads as TGTGCCAGCAGCGTGGGGGGTTGGGAAGACACTGAAGCTTTCTTT. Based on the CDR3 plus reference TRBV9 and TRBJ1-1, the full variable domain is DSGVTQTPKHLITATGQRVTLRCSPRSGDLSVYWYQQSLDQGLQFLIQYYNGEERAKGNILERFSAQQFPDLHSELNLSSLELGDSALYFCASSVGGWEDTEAFFGQGTRLTVV.

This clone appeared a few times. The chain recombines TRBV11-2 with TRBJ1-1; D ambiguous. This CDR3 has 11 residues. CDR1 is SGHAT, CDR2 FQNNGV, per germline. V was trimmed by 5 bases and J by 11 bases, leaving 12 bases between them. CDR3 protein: CASSQRRLAFF. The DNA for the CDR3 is TGTGCCAGCAGCCAGAGGCGGTTGGCTTTCTTT.